What follows describes a single TCR beta chain. Antigen unknown. One end of the junction fails to match germline, which may point to a read error. These data come from a study of blood T cells in healthy people across ages. Notes on the study in general: Roughly linearly, TCR beta diversity per million T cells fell as age increased.

Sample-barcoded 5' priming and a J-beta primer mix drove a second PCR of 7 to 11 cycles. TCRdb reprocessed the 5' RACE reads with MiXCR, giving one entry per CDR3 protein. Among under 800,000 distinct CDR3 sequences listed, around 46% were seen once. This TCR came from a woman aged 55-70 years in good health. The sequenced sample consisted of blood.

The CDR3 loop reads CASIYRYNEQFF. CDR3 bases: TGTGCCAGCATTTACAGATACAATGAGCAGTTCTTC. The rearrangement uses TRBV6-2 or TRBV6-3 and TRBJ2-1, with D unclear. The V gene's germline CDR1 is MNHEY and CDR2 SVGEGT. The CDR3 is 12 amino acids.